Below, 27 T cell receptor beta chains from the same sample are listed, as sequenced in a study of blood T cell repertoires in COVID-19. Produced via immunoSEQ multiplex PCR; TCRdb's table is partial and in-frame only. The table lists just over 80,000 clones, 65% to 80% of them singletons. The sample comprised peripheral blood. These receptor sequences come from a woman older than 75 with active or convalescent COVID-19.

This sequence joins TRBV29-1 and TRBJ2-6, with TRBD2 as a possible D gene (6 bases). CDR3 length: 15 amino acids. CDR1 and CDR2 (germline): SQVTM, ANQGSEA. CDR3 sequence: CGIWGGTSGANVLTF. The CDR3 DNA reads as TGCGGGATATGGGGCGGGACCTCTGGGGCCAACGTCCTGACTTTC.

V usage is TRBV7-2 and J usage is TRBJ1-1; possible D gene TRBD1, 5 bases. The CDR3 sequence is 13 residues long. Deletions cut 5 bases from V and 10 bases from J, with 17 bases between. Germline V CDR1 and CDR2: SGHTA, FQGNSA. CDR3 residues: CASSPSGGWSAFF. The CDR3 DNA follows: TGTGCCAGCAGCCCGTCGGGGGGGTGGTCAGCTTTCTTT.

This clone occurred once. The rearrangement joins TRBV6-6 to TRBJ2-3; 9 bases are shared with TRBD2. This CDR3 has 16 amino acids. Unmatched junction bases numbered 4, after V lost 0 bases and J lost 3 bases. The germline V gene encodes CDR1 MNHNY and CDR2 SVGAGI (reference sequence). The chain's CDR3 is CASSYSAGGGTDTQYF. CDR3 DNA: TGTGCCAGCAGTTACTCAGCGGGGGGCGGGACAGATACGCAGTATTTT.

The chain employs TRBV4-3 and TRBJ1-2; 11 nucleotides agree with TRBD1. CDR3 size: 15 residues. CDR1 LGHNA and CDR2 YSLEER come from the germline V gene. With 0 bases clipped from V and 7 bases from J, the junction kept 4 bases outside the gene matches. This chain's CDR3 is CASSQDRDRGSGYTF. In DNA form, the CDR3 reads TGCGCCAGCAGCCAAGATCGGGACAGGGGGTCTGGCTACACCTTC.

The V and J genes are TRBV13 and TRBJ2-7; D is possibly TRBD1 (5 bases). CDR1 is PRHDT and CDR2 is FYEKMQ in the germline V gene (reference sequence). V was trimmed by 3 bases and J by 0 bases, leaving 12 bases between them. The CDR3 runs to 15 residues. CDR3 protein: CASSFQFDSSYEQYF. The CDR3 nucleotides read TGTGCCAGCAGCTTCCAATTTGACAGCTCCTACGAGCAGTACTTC.

The chain couples TRBV4-1 to TRBJ2-2, with D tentatively TRBD1 (5 bases). Trimming stripped 3 bases from V and 0 bases from J, with 14 bases between. This CDR3 has 17 amino acids. Germline V CDR1 and CDR2: MGHRA, YSYEKL. The CDR3 region is CASSQDKDGANTGELFF. In DNA form, the CDR3 reads TGCGCCAGCAGCCAGGACAAAGACGGAGCGAACACCGGGGAGCTGTTTTTT.

In DNA, the CDR3 is TGTGCCAGCAGTTCCATGGGGTTGACAGGGCCGACTTCCCCCTACAATGAGCAGTTCTTC. The encoded protein is CASSSMGLTGPTSPYNEQFF. The chain uses TRBV28 and TRBJ2-1; TRBD1 matches 7 bases. The CDR3 runs to 20 residues. V trimming: 4 bases; J trimming: 2 bases; junction bases outside the gene matches: 20. Per germline, CDR1 MDHEN and CDR2 SYDVKM.

This chain links TRBV6-5 with TRBJ1-5, with no clear D. The CDR3 covers 14 residues. The V end lost 6 bases, the J end lost 0 bases, and 9 bases lay between the germline ends. The germline CDR1 and CDR2 sequences are MNHEY and SVGAGI. This CDR3 reads CASRLTGSNQPQHF. CDR3 bases: TGTGCCAGCAGGCTGACGGGTAGCAATCAGCCCCAGCATTTT.

V and J are TRBV7-2 and TRBJ2-3; 8 bases map to TRBD2. Per the germline V gene, CDR1 is SGHTA and CDR2 is FQGNSA. The CDR3 contains 12 residues. V shed 5 bases, J shed 10 bases, and the junction held 5 bases outside the gene matches. The DNA for the CDR3 is TGTGCCAGCAGCGACCTTAGCGGGGCGCAGTATTTT. It yields the protein CASSDLSGAQYF.

This rearrangement joins TRBV6-1 to TRBJ2-1; 7 nucleotides line up with TRBD1. CDR1 and CDR2 from the germline V gene are MNHNS and SASEGT. The V gene end was trimmed by 4 bases and the J gene end by 5 bases; junction bases not matched to a gene: 11. This CDR3 comprises 16 residues. The CDR3 protein is CASSGPTGQINNEQFF. The CDR3, as DNA: TGTGCCAGCAGTGGCCCGACGGGACAGATCAACAATGAGCAGTTCTTC.

This clone turned up a few times. The chain couples TRBV18 to TRBJ2-6, with D possibly being TRBD2 (6 bases). This CDR3 is built from 17 residues. The V end lost 5 bases, the J end lost 2 bases, and 16 bases lay between the germline ends. Germline V lookup: CDR1 KGHSH, CDR2 LQKENI. The CDR3 loop reads CASSGESGSAGANVLTF. CDR3 sequence (DNA): TGTGCCAGCTCAGGGGAGAGCGGGTCTGCTGGGGCCAACGTCCTGACTTTC.

This clone was counted between two and nine times. This chain uses TRBV15 with TRBJ2-7; 10 bases align to TRBD1. The V gene's germline CDR1 is LNHNV and CDR2 YYDKDF (reference sequence). V was clipped by 6 bases and J by 4 bases; unmatched bases: 3. This CDR3 has 13 residues. DNA for the CDR3: TGTGCCACCAGTCTGGGACAGGGGTACGAGCAGTACTTC. This encodes CATSLGQGYEQYF. The full variable domain, with the rest looked up from reference TRBV15 and TRBJ2-7, is DAMVIQNPRYQVTQFGKPVTLSCSQTLNHNVMYWYQQKSSQAPKLLFHYYDKDFNNEADTPDNFQSRRPNTSFCFLDIRSPGLGDTAMYLCATSLGQGYEQYFGPGTRLTVT.

This CDR3 is CASSPPPGGGPLETQYF. CDR3 nucleotide sequence: TGTGCCAGCAGCCCTCCCCCTGGCGGGGGCCCTCTAGAGACCCAGTACTTC. The V and J genes are TRBV28 and TRBJ2-5, with D possibly being TRBD2 (7 bases). The germline V and J ends were trimmed by 6 bases and 4 bases, with 24 bases remaining between them. The CDR3 extends over 17 amino acids. Germline loops: CDR1 MDHEN, CDR2 SYDVKM.

This clone turned up a few times. The chain couples TRBV10-3 to TRBJ1-1; TRBD1 matches 7 bases. This CDR3 region has 15 residues. Per the germline V gene, CDR1 is ENHRY and CDR2 is SYGVKD. V was pared by 5 bases and J by 2 bases, with 8 bases of the junction left unmatched. CDR3 amino acids: CAISSTTGSNTEAFF. The CDR3 bases are TGTGCCATCAGTTCTACGACAGGGTCAAACACTGAAGCTTTCTTT.

The CDR3 loop is CASSQEAGFYGYTF. The CDR3 DNA sequence: TGCGCCAGCAGCCAAGAAGCGGGGTTCTATGGCTACACCTTC. The V and J genes are TRBV4-3 and TRBJ1-2; D unresolved. The V gene lost 0 bases and the J gene lost 4 bases, with 9 bases spanning the gap. This CDR3 comprises 14 residues. Germline CDR1 and CDR2: LGHNA and YSLEER.

The chain carries TRBV5-8 and TRBJ1-4; D is possibly TRBD1 (5 bases). The germline V gene encodes CDR1 SGHTS and CDR2 YDEGEE. CDR3 length: 14 amino acids. V dropped 0 bases and J dropped 6 bases, with 9 bases sitting between them. CDR3 sequence reads: CASSLGGADEKLFF. In nucleotides, the CDR3 is TGTGCCAGCAGCTTGGGTGGGGCGGATGAAAAACTGTTTTTT.

The J gene is TRBJ1-2, the V gene TRBV23-1, with 10 bases lining up with TRBD1. TRBV23-1 is an ORF for which the function is uncertain. The trim removed 3 bases at V and 0 bases at J, leaving 1 base unmatched. The CDR3 length is 15 residues. The CDR3, as DNA: TGCGCCAGCAGTCAGGGACAGGGGTCTAACTATGGCTACACCTTC. This gives the protein CASSQGQGSNYGYTF.

V and J are TRBV9 and TRBJ2-1; TRBD1 matches 8 bases. Germline V gene lookup returns CDR1 SGDLS and CDR2 YYNGEE. The J segment lost 1 base and the V segment lost 2 bases, leaving 8 bases of the junction unmatched. This CDR3 is built from 17 residues. The chain's CDR3 is CASSVRGRGESYNEQFF. CDR3 DNA: TGTGCCAGCAGCGTCAGGGGGCGGGGTGAGTCCTACAATGAGCAGTTCTTC.

This rearrangement joins TRBV7-8 to TRBJ2-3; 14 positions match TRBD2. Per the germline V gene, CDR1 is SGHVS and CDR2 is FQNEAQ. The junction had 0 bases not matched to a gene; V was cut back by 1 base and J by 9 bases. This CDR3 comprises 14 residues. The CDR3, as DNA: TGTGCCAGCAGCTTAGGGACTAGCGGGGGGACGCAGTATTTT. It translates to CASSLGTSGGTQYF.

This chain connects TRBV3-1 (or the pseudogene TRBV3-2) to TRBJ1-2; D is possibly TRBD1 (5 bases). The CDR3 contains 15 residues. Germline CDR1 LGHDT, CDR2 YNNKEL (reference sequence). V gave up 0 bases and J gave up 3 bases, with 11 bases separating them. The CDR3 sequence: CASSQDEWGDYGYTF. In nucleotides, the CDR3 is TGTGCCAGCAGCCAAGATGAGTGGGGCGACTATGGCTACACCTTC.

This clone was found once. The V gene is TRBV15, the J gene TRBJ2-7, with a possible D match to TRBD2 (7 bases). Trimming pared 5 bases from V and 2 bases from J, leaving 13 bases between. Germline values: CDR1 LNHNV, CDR2 YYDKDF (reference sequence). The CDR3 length is 14 residues. Written as DNA, the CDR3 is TGTGCCACCAGCGAGGGGGGGACGACCTACGAGCAGTACTTC. This gives the protein CATSEGGTTYEQYF. Based on the CDR3 plus reference TRBV15 and TRBJ2-7, the full variable domain is DAMVIQNPRYQVTQFGKPVTLSCSQTLNHNVMYWYQQKSSQAPKLLFHYYDKDFNNEADTPDNFQSRRPNTSFCFLDIRSPGLGDTAMYLCATSEGGTTYEQYFGPGTRLTVT.

The gene calls are TRBV30 and TRBJ1-1; TRBD1 is a possible D gene (5 bases). With 2 bases removed from V and 3 bases from J, the gap between germline ends came to 10 bases. Germline CDR1 reads GTSNPN; CDR2 reads SVGIG (reference sequence). This CDR3 is built from 13 residues. The CDR3 DNA sequence: TGTGCCTGGAGTATATTCAGGGACACTGAAGCTTTCTTT. This sequence encodes CAWSIFRDTEAFF.

This chain joins TRBV6-5 and TRBJ2-7; D not resolved. Germline V gene lookup returns CDR1 MNHEY and CDR2 SVGAGI. The CDR3 is made up of 13 amino acids. Trimming cost V 5 bases and J 1 base, with 9 bases left between them. Here the CDR3 DNA reads TGTGCCAGCAGTACGACTGGTTCCTACGAGCAGTACTTC. Amino acids: CASSTTGSYEQYF.

The V and J genes are TRBV11-2 and TRBJ1-2, with a possible D match to TRBD1 (6 bases). This CDR3 has 17 residues. V dropped 3 bases and J dropped 4 bases, with 21 bases sitting between them. Germline assignment: CDR1 SGHAT and CDR2 FQNNGV. DNA for the CDR3: TGTGCCAGCAGCTTCTCCCCAGGACAGACCTCTAGCTATGGCTACACCTTC. It yields the protein CASSFSPGQTSSYGYTF.

This rearrangement joins TRBV7-2 to TRBJ2-7; 8 bases are a match to TRBD2. CDR1 and CDR2 from the germline V gene are SGHTA and FQGNSA. The CDR3 is 15 residues long. Trimming took 1 base from V and 6 from J; bases not matched to a gene: 8. The CDR3 sequence: CASSLGLGGAAEQYF. CDR3 nucleotide sequence: TGTGCCAGCAGCTTAGGCCTCGGGGGGGCCGCCGAGCAGTACTTC.

This clone has only one observation. V and J are TRBV5-6 and TRBJ2-4, with a possible D match to TRBD2 (6 bases). The germline V and J ends were trimmed by 5 bases and 5 bases, with 20 bases remaining between them. Germline V gene data show CDR1 as SGHDT and CDR2 as YYEEEE. The CDR3 length is 16 residues. The DNA of the CDR3 is TGTGCCAGCAGTTCGGGACTTAAGGGCGGGGAAAACATTCAGTACTTC. Translation: CASSSGLKGGENIQYF. Full variable domain (missing parts from reference TRBV5-6 and TRBJ2-4): DAGVTQSPTHLIKTRGQQVTLRCSPKSGHDTVSWYQQALGQGPQFIFQYYEEEERQRGNFPDRFSGHQFPNYSSELNVNALLLGDSALYLCASSSGLKGGENIQYFGAGTRLSVL.

The V gene is TRBV11-2, the J gene TRBJ2-3, with D hard to call. V was cut by 0 bases and J by 6 bases, with 13 bases left in between. Germline lookup yields CDR1 SGHAT and CDR2 FQNNGV. CDR3 length: 15 amino acids. The CDR3 is CASSLDGRIMDTQYF. For the CDR3, the DNA is TGTGCCAGCAGCTTAGACGGTAGAATAATGGATACGCAGTATTTT. The full variable domain, in which reference TRBV11-2 and TRBJ2-3 provide the parts outside the CDR3, is EAGVAQSPRYKIIEKRQSVAFWCNPISGHATLYWYQQILGQGPKLLIQFQNNGVVDDSQLPKDRFSAERLKGVDSTLKIQPAKLEDSAVYLCASSLDGRIMDTQYFGPGTRLTVL.